This T cell receptor beta chain was retrieved from a study of CD8+ T cells in alopecia areata. Broader study findings: Possibly as an HLA-related effect, TCR sharing across patients appeared less clear than in mice. Scalp clonality decreased significantly with tofacitinib, and so did expanded CD8+ clones among the top 100.

As concerns this clone: Its target is unknown.

Following RNA extraction, reverse transcription yielded cDNA that acted as the sequencing template. Profiling relied on immunoSEQ multiplex PCR, and the TCRdb table lists in-frame clones only, not all of them. This sample has 90,000 to 130,000 clones, with roughly 55% found just once. Treatment given: oral pan-JAK inhibitor, 5-10 mg twice daily. Sequenced here: CD8+ T cells sorted from blood, sampled at week 24, from a patient treated with tofacitinib. The clonotype originates from a human donor with alopecia areata.

The CDR3 sequence: CASSTTTGVGTEAFF. CDR3 sequence (DNA): TGTGCCAGCAGCACTACCACAGGGGTGGGCACTGAAGCTTTCTTT. This sequence joins TRBV7-8 and TRBJ1-1; 7 bases are a match to TRBD1. The CDR3 runs to 15 residues. From germline, CDR1 is SGHVS and CDR2 FQNEAQ. V was pared by 5 bases and J by 4 bases, with 10 bases of the junction left unmatched.